The rows below give T cell receptor beta chains drawn from one sample of a study of cytomegalovirus exposure and HLA in healthy donors. This table comes from immunoSEQ multiplex PCR, and its TCRdb copy is limited to in-frame clones, with some not included. The repertoire holds 180,000 or so clones, with roughly 80% as singletons. Sequenced: PBMCs. The receptors shown here come from a woman between 35 and 50 years old in good health and CMV-seropositive. Each CDR3 is given with its conserved first and last residue. Each record gives: V gene, J gene, clone size, D gene, CDR3 DNA, CDR3 protein. A D gene is named only where the DNA matches it firmly. Clone sizes are given selectively: once, few, many, or a class where the clone is expanded.

V gene: TRBV4-1
J gene: TRBJ2-7
clone size: -
D gene: TRBD2
CDR3 DNA: TGCGCCAGCAGCCAAGATTGGGGCGGGAGGGACTCCTACGAGCAGTACTTC
CDR3 protein: CASSQDWGGRDSYEQYF

V gene: TRBV28
J gene: TRBJ2-3
clone size: once
D gene: TRBD1
CDR3 DNA: TGTGCCAGCAGTTTGGCAGGGGGTGGCACAGATACGCAGTATTTT
CDR3 protein: CASSLAGGGTDTQYF

V gene: TRBV28
J gene: TRBJ1-2
clone size: few
D gene: -
CDR3 DNA: TGTGCCAGCAGTTTATACGACAGGATTAACTATGGCTACACCTTC
CDR3 protein: CASSLYDRINYGYTF

V gene: TRBV11-2
J gene: TRBJ2-5
clone size: -
D gene: TRBD1
CDR3 DNA: TGTGCCAGCAGACCGACAGGGGAAGAGACCCAGTACTTC
CDR3 protein: CASRPTGEETQYF

V gene: TRBV19
J gene: TRBJ2-7
clone size: -
D gene: TRBD1
CDR3 DNA: TGTGCCAGTAGTAGGACAGGGAGCGAGCAGTACTTC
CDR3 protein: CASSRTGSEQYF

V gene: TRBV28
J gene: TRBJ2-3
clone size: -
D gene: TRBD1
CDR3 DNA: TGTGCCAGCAGTCTCGCCGGGACAGGGGGCACGGATACGCAGTATTTT
CDR3 protein: CASSLAGTGGTDTQYF

V gene: TRBV9
J gene: TRBJ1-5
clone size: once
D gene: -
CDR3 DNA: TGTGCCAGCAGCGTACAGGGCTCGTATAGCAATCAGCCCCAGCATTTT
CDR3 protein: CASSVQGSYSNQPQHF

V gene: TRBV5-4
J gene: TRBJ2-7
clone size: once
D gene: TRBD1
CDR3 DNA: TGTGCCAGCAGCAAGGACAGGGTCAGCGAGCAGTACTTC
CDR3 protein: CASSKDRVSEQYF

V gene: TRBV7-6
J gene: TRBJ2-5
clone size: -
D gene: TRBD2
CDR3 DNA: TGTGCCAGCAGCCAGCGGGGGGCGCCCGGAGAGACCCAGTACTTC
CDR3 protein: CASSQRGAPGETQYF

V gene: TRBV30
J gene: TRBJ2-7
clone size: -
D gene: TRBD1
CDR3 DNA: TGTGCCTGGAGTCGCCCCGGACAGGGCTACGAGCAGTACTTC
CDR3 protein: CAWSRPGQGYEQYF

V gene: TRBV5-4
J gene: TRBJ2-3
clone size: -
D gene: -
CDR3 DNA: TGTGCCAGCAGCTTGGTTTCCACAACAGATACGCAGTATTTT
CDR3 protein: CASSLVSTTDTQYF

V gene: TRBV19
J gene: TRBJ1-1
clone size: -
D gene: -
CDR3 DNA: TGTGCCAGTAGTCTAAACAGGGCGTTAATGAACGGAGACGCTTTCTTT
CDR3 protein: CASSLNRALMNGDAFF

V gene: TRBV30
J gene: TRBJ1-5
clone size: -
D gene: -
CDR3 DNA: TGTGCCTGGAGTCCTCAGAAGAATCAGCCCCAGCATTTT
CDR3 protein: CAWSPQKNQPQHF

V gene: TRBV27
J gene: TRBJ1-3
clone size: -
D gene: -
CDR3 DNA: TGTGCCAGCAGTTTAGTTGGCATCTCTCTCGGAAACACCATATATTTT
CDR3 protein: CASSLVGISLGNTIYF

V gene: TRBV11-3
J gene: TRBJ2-1
clone size: -
D gene: -
CDR3 DNA: TGTGCCAGCAGCTTACTAGCTTCCAACAATGAGCAGTTCTTC
CDR3 protein: CASSLLASNNEQFF

V gene: TRBV29-1
J gene: TRBJ2-2
clone size: -
D gene: TRBD1
CDR3 DNA: TGCAGCGTTGAAGTCCTAGGACAGGGATTGTTTACCGGGGAGCTGTTTTTT
CDR3 protein: CSVEVLGQGLFTGELFF

V gene: TRBV6-1
J gene: TRBJ2-5
clone size: -
D gene: -
CDR3 DNA: TGTGCCAGCAGAAGATGGCCGAATATAGAGACCCAGTACTTC
CDR3 protein: CASRRWPNIETQYF

V gene: TRBV19
J gene: TRBJ1-5
clone size: few
D gene: TRBD1
CDR3 DNA: TGTGCCAGTAGTATAGGGGGGACAGGGGATCAGCCCCAGCATTTT
CDR3 protein: CASSIGGTGDQPQHF

V gene: TRBV25-1
J gene: TRBJ1-2
clone size: once
D gene: -
CDR3 DNA: TGTGCCAGCAGTGATGCAGGGGCGGATGGCTACACCTTC
CDR3 protein: CASSDAGADGYTF

V gene: TRBV11-2
J gene: TRBJ2-7
clone size: -
D gene: TRBD1
CDR3 DNA: TGTGCCAGCAGCGGGGGACAGGGCCCTCCCCTATACGAGCAGTACTTC
CDR3 protein: CASSGGQGPPLYEQYF

V gene: TRBV18
J gene: TRBJ1-1
clone size: few
D gene: -
CDR3 DNA: TGTGCCAGCTCACCATCAGGGGTCGACACTGAAGCTTTCTTT
CDR3 protein: CASSPSGVDTEAFF

V gene: TRBV7-2
J gene: TRBJ2-7
clone size: -
D gene: -
CDR3 DNA: TGTGCCAGCAGCCCTAGACCCTCGCCGTCCTACGAGCAGTACTTC
CDR3 protein: CASSPRPSPSYEQYF